This TCR beta chain was recovered during a study of cytomegalovirus exposure and HLA in healthy donors. In the PCR, 60 Vbeta and 13 Jbeta primers were used. The assay was immunoSEQ multiplex PCR, and TCRdb's table has in-frame clones only and misses some. Of around 150,000 clones in the sample, under 75% were seen once. The CDR3 has 16 amino acids. Trimming took 5 bases from V and 5 from J, leaving 19 bases between them. Germline-derived CDR1 and CDR2 are SEHNR and FQNEAQ (reference sequence). Material for sequencing was PBMCs. The receptor was derived from a woman in her 40s in good health and CMV-seronegative. This chain joins TRBV7-9 and TRBJ1-5; D remains unclear. CDR3 sequence (DNA): TGTGCCAGCAGCCGGGGATCGGGCAGCGGGGATCAGCCCCAGCATTTT. This codes for CASSRGSGSGDQPQHF.